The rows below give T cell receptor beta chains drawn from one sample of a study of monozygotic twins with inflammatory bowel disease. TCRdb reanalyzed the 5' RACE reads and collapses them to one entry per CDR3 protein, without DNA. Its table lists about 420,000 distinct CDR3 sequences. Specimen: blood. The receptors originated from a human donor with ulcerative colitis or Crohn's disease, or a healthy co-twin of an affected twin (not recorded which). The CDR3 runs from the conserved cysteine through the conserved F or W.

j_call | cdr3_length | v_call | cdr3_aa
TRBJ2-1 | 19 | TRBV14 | CASSQDVARSGRAFNEQFF
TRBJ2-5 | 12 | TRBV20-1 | CSATGRMETQYF
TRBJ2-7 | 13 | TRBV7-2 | CASSLVDSYEQYF
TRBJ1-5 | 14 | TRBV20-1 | CSARGQYSNQPQHF
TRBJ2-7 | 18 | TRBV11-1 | CASSSTAGTGHGAYEQYF
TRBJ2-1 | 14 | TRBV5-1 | CASSLGTNNNEQFF
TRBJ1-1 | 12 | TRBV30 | CAWSVGGKAAFF
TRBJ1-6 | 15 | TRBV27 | CASSLEGGRNSPLHF
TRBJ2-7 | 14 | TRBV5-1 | CASSSAHSSYEQYF
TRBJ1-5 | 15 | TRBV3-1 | CASSSTAVGNQPQHF
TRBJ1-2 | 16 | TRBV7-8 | CASSPYGQGTNYGYTF
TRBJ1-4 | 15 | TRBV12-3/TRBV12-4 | CASTGGQGPNEKLFF
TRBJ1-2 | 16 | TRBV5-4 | CASSGIAQAKDYGYTF
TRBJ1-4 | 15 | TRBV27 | CASSLFGVTNEKLFF
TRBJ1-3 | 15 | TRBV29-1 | CSVGGGLGSGNTIYF
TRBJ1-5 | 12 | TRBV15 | CATSRGNQPQHF
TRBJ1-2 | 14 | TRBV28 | CASSLPGANYGYTF
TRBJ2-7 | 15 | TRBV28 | CASSFRRDRGYEQYF
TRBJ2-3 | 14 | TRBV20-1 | CSAGDYNPTDTQYF
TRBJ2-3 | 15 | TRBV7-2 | CASSTGSTSTDTQYF
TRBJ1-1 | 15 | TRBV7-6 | CASSLPKQMNTEAFF
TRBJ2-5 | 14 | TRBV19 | CASSERQPVRTQYF
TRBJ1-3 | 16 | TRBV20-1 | CSARVGGAGHGNTIYF
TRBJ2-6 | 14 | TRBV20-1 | CSASPGSGANVLTF
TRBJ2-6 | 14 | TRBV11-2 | CASSPQSGANVLTF
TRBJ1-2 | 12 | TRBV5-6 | CASSSTTELYTF
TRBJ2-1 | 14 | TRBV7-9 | CASSAGGTYNEQFF
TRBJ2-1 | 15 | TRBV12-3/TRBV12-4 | CASSPPGRMDNEQFF
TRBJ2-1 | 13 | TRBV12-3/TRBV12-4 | CASSFLPHNEQFF
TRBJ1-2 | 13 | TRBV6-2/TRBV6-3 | CASWKGKNYGYTF
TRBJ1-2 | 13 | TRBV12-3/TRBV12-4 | CASSSSAGYGYTF
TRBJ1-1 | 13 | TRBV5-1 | CASSSGQNTEAFF
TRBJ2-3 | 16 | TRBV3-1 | CASSQGTSVYSDTQYF
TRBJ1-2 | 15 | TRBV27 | CASKTGDLANYGYTF
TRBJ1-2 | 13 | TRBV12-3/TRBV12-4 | CASSPWDRDGYTF